This TCR beta chain stems from a study of blood T cell repertoires in COVID-19. Study-level information: Donors in the United States, Italy and Spain gave samples during acute or convalescent COVID-19. PBMCs, B-cell-depleted T cells, or T cells provided the cDNA or gDNA that made up the material.

The J segment lost 4 bases and the V segment lost 7 bases, leaving 6 bases of the junction unmatched. The CDR3 runs to 14 residues. The germline gives CDR1 LNHDA, CDR2 SQIVND (reference sequence). Profiled with immunoSEQ multiplex PCR; TCRdb holds only in-frame clones, not every one. Here the sample spans 250,000 or so clones, 80% to 90% being singletons. Specimen: peripheral blood. This sequence was found in a woman in her 40s who had recovered from COVID-19. The gene calls are TRBV19 and TRBJ1-2; 10 bases are a match to TRBD1. The CDR3 here is CASMRRTGGYGYTF. The CDR3 bases are TGTGCCAGTATGAGGAGGACAGGGGGCTATGGCTACACCTTC.